This TCR beta chain came from a study of blood T cell repertoires in COVID-19. Turning to the study itself: Sample material is recorded as cDNA or gDNA derived from T cells, B-cell-depleted T cells, or PBMCs.

Authors' processing steps: Nucleated cell counts were estimated from reference gene primer amplification. Here immunoSEQ multiplex PCR was the method, and the copy in TCRdb shows in-frame clones only, minus some. That table supplies the V and J calls and clone size; D and trimming were determined from the DNA. The repertoire holds about 300,000 clones, with about nine tenths as singletons. Remarks on this clone: Other DNA variants within this sample encode the same CDR3.

The CDR3 has 13 residues. V was cut by 3 bases and J by 1 base, with 6 bases left in between. The sequenced sample was peripheral blood. The clonotype comes from a young man with active or convalescent COVID-19. V usage is TRBV12-3 or TRBV12-4 and J usage is TRBJ1-1, with TRBD1 as a possible D gene (5 bases). The CDR3 DNA reads TGTGCCAGCAGTTTCGGACAGAACACTGAAGCTTTCTTT. Translated: CASSFGQNTEAFF.